These 19 T cell receptor beta chains came from one sample sequenced in a study of identical twins. MiXCR, applied by TCRdb to the 5' RACE reads, yields one record per CDR3 protein. Of 350,000 or so distinct CDR3 sequences listed, about 10% are singletons. Sequenced material: naive T cells sorted from blood. These receptors all come from a woman aged 45-65 years in good health.

The chain links TRBV5-1 to TRBJ2-6; D remains unclear. Trimming pared 5 bases from V and 0 bases from J, leaving 6 bases between. This CDR3 is 14 amino acids long. Germline CDR1 reads SGHRS; CDR2 reads YFSETQ. The CDR3 DNA sequence: TGCGCCAGCAGTGAGGACTCTGGGGCCAACGTCCTGACTTTC. It codes for CASSEDSGANVLTF.

Only a few counts were recorded for this clonotype. The rearrangement links TRBV5-1 to TRBJ2-5; D might be TRBD1 or TRBD2, each matching 5 bases. The germline CDR1 and CDR2 sequences are SGHRS and YFSETQ. V lost 0 bases, J lost 3 bases, and 12 bases lay in between. The CDR3 totals 15 residues. The CDR3 loop is CASSLGGEGEETQYF. CDR3 bases: TGCGCCAGCAGCTTGGGGGGAGAAGGGGAAGAGACCCAGTACTTC.

This clonotype was counted a few times. The chain couples TRBV11-2 to TRBJ2-5, with TRBD2 matching 7 bases. V gave up 8 bases and J gave up 2 bases; unmatched junction bases: 11. This CDR3 comprises 15 residues. The germline CDR1 and CDR2 sequences are SGHAT and FQNNGV. The CDR3 DNA follows: TGTGCCAGCCGAGTCCCGGGACTACCACAAGAGACCCAGTACTTC. Amino acids: CASRVPGLPQETQYF.

This clonotype was seen repeatedly, ten times or more. The DNA for the CDR3 is TGTGCCAGCAGTCCCGACGGGGGGGTAGGGGTCGAGCAGTACTTC. Translating it yields CASSPDGGVGVEQYF. The V gene is TRBV12-3 or TRBV12-4, the J gene TRBJ2-7; 8 bases line up with TRBD2. The CDR3 spans 15 residues. V dropped 5 bases and J dropped 6; count of bases not matched to a gene: 12.

This clonotype appeared a few times. CDR3 residues: CSASLAKDYNEQFF. Here the CDR3 DNA reads TGCAGTGCAAGCCTAGCGAAAGATTACAATGAGCAGTTCTTC. The rearrangement uses TRBV20-1 and TRBJ2-1, with D possibly matching TRBD2 (6 bases). CDR3 length: 14 residues. Germline CDR1 reads DFQATT; CDR2 reads SNEGSKA (reference sequence). Deletions cut 6 bases from V and 4 bases from J, with 16 bases between.

The rearrangement uses TRBV10-1 and TRBJ2-1; D is uncertain. Germline assignment: CDR1 WNHNN and CDR2 SYGVQD (reference sequence). The CDR3 has 12 amino acids. The V gene lost 2 bases and the J gene lost 9 bases, with 8 bases spanning the gap. The CDR3, as DNA: TGCGCCAGCAGTGAGGGGTACGTTGAGCAGTTCTTC. It specifies CASSEGYVEQFF.

The genes are TRBV30 and TRBJ1-3, with D tentatively TRBD1 (5 bases). The germline CDR1 and CDR2 sequences are GTSNPN and SVGIG (reference sequence). The V and J ends lost 4 bases and 5 bases respectively, with 15 bases between them. CDR3 length: 14 amino acids. CDR3 sequence (DNA): TGTGCCTGGATTCCTACAGGATATCGAAACACCATATATTTT. It yields the protein CAWIPTGYRNTIYF.

This clonotype was picked up a small number of times. This chain connects TRBV4-2 to TRBJ2-2; D possibly corresponds to TRBD2 (6 bases). Trimming removed 6 bases from V and 0 bases from J, with 11 bases in between. This CDR3 has 15 amino acids. CDR1 and CDR2 from the germline V gene are LGHNA and YNFKEQ. The CDR3 nucleotides read TGTGCCAGCAGTAATTGGGGGGCGAACACCGGGGAGCTGTTTTTT. Translated: CASSNWGANTGELFF.

CDR3 bases: TGTGCCAGCACCCCCTGGGGGAGAAATGAGCAGTTCTTC. Its translation is CASTPWGRNEQFF. V is TRBV2 and J is TRBJ2-1; D possibly uses TRBD1 or TRBD2 (5 bases each). The CDR3 is 13 amino acids. Trimming stripped 7 bases from V and 7 bases from J, with 14 bases between. Germline assignment: CDR1 SNHLY and CDR2 FYNNEI. The complete variable domain, with remaining parts taken from reference TRBV2 and TRBJ2-1, reads EPEVTQTPSHQVTQMGQEVILRCVPISNHLYFYWYRQILGQKVEFLVSFYNNEISEKSEIFDDQFSVERPDGSNFTLKIRSTKLEDSAMYFCASTPWGRNEQFFGPGTRLTVL.

This clonotype appeared a few times. The CDR3 is CASNPWTSGANVLTF. The CDR3 DNA reads as TGTGCCAGTAACCCCTGGACATCCGGGGCCAACGTCCTGACTTTC. The rearrangement links TRBV19 to TRBJ2-6, with a tentative D call TRBD1 (5 bases). The germline V gene encodes CDR1 LNHDA and CDR2 SQIVND (reference sequence). The CDR3 runs 15 residues. Between the trimmed V and J ends, which lost 7 bases and 4 bases, there was a span of 14 bases.

This clonotype was seen at least ten times. V usage is TRBV14 and J usage is TRBJ2-1; D remains unclear. This CDR3 has 12 residues. Germline CDR1 SGHDN, CDR2 FVKESK. The V end lost 1 base, the J end lost 6 bases, and 4 bases lay between the germline ends. CDR3 in DNA: TGTGCCAGCAGCCAAGGTTTCAATGAGCAGTTCTTC. Its translation: CASSQGFNEQFF.

This clonotype was seen repeatedly, ten times or more. This chain uses TRBV2 with TRBJ2-3; no clear D gene. CDR3 size: 13 residues. Germline CDR1 is SNHLY and CDR2 is FYNNEI. V was clipped by 10 bases and J by 2 bases, with 13 bases between them. CDR3 protein: CATISVLTDTQYF. The CDR3 DNA sequence: TGTGCCACCATATCCGTGCTCACAGATACGCAGTATTTT.

This clonotype occurred many times. The V gene is TRBV12-3 or TRBV12-4, the J gene TRBJ2-1; 9 bases line up with TRBD2. V shed 6 bases, J shed 10 bases, and the junction held 7 bases outside the gene matches. The CDR3 covers 13 residues. The CDR3 DNA is TGTGCCAGCAGGCCTAGCGGGATGGGGGAGCAGTTCTTC. This translates into CASRPSGMGEQFF.

The rearrangement links TRBV27 to TRBJ1-2, with 7 bases lining up with TRBD1. The ends lost 6 bases at V and 4 bases at J; junction bases unmatched: 11. This CDR3 spans 15 amino acids. Germline values: CDR1 MNHEY, CDR2 SMNVEV (reference sequence). CDR3 amino acids: CASRSPIQGSYGYTF. The CDR3 nucleotides read TGTGCCAGCAGATCACCCATACAGGGGAGCTATGGCTACACCTTC.

This clonotype was seen at least ten times. One end of the junction varies from germline; a read error may be responsible. The V gene is TRBV25-1, the J gene TRBJ2-1, with a tentative D call TRBD2 (6 bases). Germline loops: CDR1 MGHDK, CDR2 SYGVNS. The CDR3 covers 11 residues. The chain's CDR3 is CASSGHNEQFF. In DNA form, the CDR3 reads TGCGCCAGCAGCGGGCACAATGAGCAGTTCTTC. Using reference TRBV25-1 and TRBJ2-1 for the parts outside the CDR3, the full variable domain is EADIYQTPRYLVIGTGKKITLECSQTMGHDKMYWYQQDPGMELHLIHYSYGVNSTEKGDLSSESTVSRIRTEHFPLTLESARPSHTSQYLCASSGHNEQFFGPGTRLTVL.

This clonotype was seen a handful of times. This rearrangement joins TRBV6-5 to TRBJ2-2, with 7 bases lining up with TRBD1. The CDR3 loop spans 15 amino acids. Looked up from germline, CDR1 is MNHEY and CDR2 is SVGAGI. V trimming: 2 bases; J trimming: 3 bases; junction bases outside the gene matches: 3. The CDR3 spells CASSYTRGYTGELFF. The CDR3 coding sequence is TGTGCCAGCAGTTACACCAGGGGGTACACCGGGGAGCTGTTTTTT.

The V call is TRBV4-1, the J call TRBJ2-2; the D call may be TRBD1 or TRBD2 (6 bases each). In germline, CDR1 is MGHRA, CDR2 YSYEKL. V dropped 1 base and J dropped 0 bases, with 18 bases sitting between them. The CDR3 covers 19 residues. Here the CDR3 DNA reads TGCGCCAGCAGCCAAGTCCGCATATTGGGGGGCCCGAACACCGGGGAGCTGTTTTTT. Protein: CASSQVRILGGPNTGELFF.

This clonotype came up a few times. This chain joins TRBV6-5 and TRBJ2-3; 7 nucleotides agree with TRBD2. The trim removed 6 bases at V and 6 bases at J, leaving 12 bases unmatched. This CDR3 is 15 amino acids long. Looked up from germline, CDR1 is MNHEY and CDR2 is SVGAGI. CDR3 protein: CASRDAGTMTDTQYF. The CDR3 DNA reads TGTGCCAGCAGGGACGCCGGGACTATGACGGATACGCAGTATTTT.

There are a few counts of this clonotype. The chain couples TRBV11-2 to TRBJ2-3; D is uncertain. Germline lookup yields CDR1 SGHAT and CDR2 FQNNGV. The V and J ends lost 0 bases and 6 bases respectively, with 10 bases between them. The CDR3 runs 14 residues. CDR3 sequence (DNA): TGTGCCAGCAGCTTAGAGGTGGTGCGGGATACGCAGTATTTT. Its protein is CASSLEVVRDTQYF.